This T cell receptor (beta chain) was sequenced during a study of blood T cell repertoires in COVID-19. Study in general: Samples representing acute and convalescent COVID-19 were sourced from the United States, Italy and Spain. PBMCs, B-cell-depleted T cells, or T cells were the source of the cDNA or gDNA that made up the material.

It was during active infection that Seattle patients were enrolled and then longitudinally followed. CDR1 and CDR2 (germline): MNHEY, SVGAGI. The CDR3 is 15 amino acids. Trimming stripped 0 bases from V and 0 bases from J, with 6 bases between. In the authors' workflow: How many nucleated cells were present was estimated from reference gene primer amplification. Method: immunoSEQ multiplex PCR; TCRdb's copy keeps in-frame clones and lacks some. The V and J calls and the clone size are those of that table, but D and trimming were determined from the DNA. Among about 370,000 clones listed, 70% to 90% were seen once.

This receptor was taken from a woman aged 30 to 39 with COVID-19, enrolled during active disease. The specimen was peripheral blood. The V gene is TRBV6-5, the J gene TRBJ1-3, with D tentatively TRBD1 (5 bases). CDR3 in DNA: TGTGCCAGCAGTTACTCGACAGACTCTGGAAACACCATATATTTT. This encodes CASSYSTDSGNTIYF.